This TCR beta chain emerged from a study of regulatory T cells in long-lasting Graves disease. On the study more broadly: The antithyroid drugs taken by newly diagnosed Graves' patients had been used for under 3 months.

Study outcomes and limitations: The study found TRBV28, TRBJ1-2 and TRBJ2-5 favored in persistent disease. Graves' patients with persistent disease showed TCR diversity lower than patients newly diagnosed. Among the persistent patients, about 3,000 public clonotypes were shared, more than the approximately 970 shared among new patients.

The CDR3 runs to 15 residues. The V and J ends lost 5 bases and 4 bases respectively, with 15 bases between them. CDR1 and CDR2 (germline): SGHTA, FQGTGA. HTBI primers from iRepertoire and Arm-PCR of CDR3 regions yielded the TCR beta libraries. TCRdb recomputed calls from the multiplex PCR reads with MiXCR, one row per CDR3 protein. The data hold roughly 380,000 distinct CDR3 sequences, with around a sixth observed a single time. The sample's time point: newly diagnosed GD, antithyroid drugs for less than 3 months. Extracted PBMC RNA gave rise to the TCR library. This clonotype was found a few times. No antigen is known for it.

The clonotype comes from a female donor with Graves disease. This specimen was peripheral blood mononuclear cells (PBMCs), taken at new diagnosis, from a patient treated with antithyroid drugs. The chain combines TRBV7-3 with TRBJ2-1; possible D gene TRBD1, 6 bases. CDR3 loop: CASSPSKGVYNEQFF. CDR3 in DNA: TGTGCCAGCAGCCCCTCGAAGGGGGTATACAATGAGCAGTTCTTC.